The source of this TCR beta chain is a study of identical twins. Regarding the study as a whole: For monozygotic twins, models underestimated out-of-frame TCR alpha sharing. Cord blood beta clonotypes that were abundant carried fewer insertions, and memory repertoires showed no such trend.

Germline V CDR1 and CDR2: LGHDT, YNNKEL (reference sequence). The CDR3 is made up of 16 amino acids. V was pared by 1 base and J by 5 bases, with 18 bases between. TCRdb analysed the 5' RACE reads with MiXCR anew, one entry per CDR3 protein. The sample includes about 250,000 distinct CDR3 sequences, about 8.3% seen only once; the top ten take over 2.5%. To note about this clonotype: The target antigen is unknown.

These data were also filed under a second study, of yellow fever vaccine responses in identical twins.

This chain links TRBV3-1 with TRBJ2-7, with D perhaps matching TRBD1 (7 bases). The specimen sequenced was CD8+ T cells sorted from blood. This sequence was found in a woman aged 18-35 years in good health. CDR3 residues: CASSQVEGAGGDEQYF. CDR3 in DNA: TGTGCCAGCAGCCAAGTTGAGGGGGCCGGGGGTGACGAGCAGTACTTC.